Below are 24 T cell receptor beta chains sequenced from a single sample in a study of T cell repertoires in cytomegalovirus infection (dated by TCRdb to the late 2010s). These TCRs are of unknown antigen specificity. TCRdb records Illumina HiSeq 1500 as the sequencer. TCRdb applied fastp at Q25 and MiXCR to the public reads, then kept only in-frame beta chains. When rows share a CDR3 protein, they turn into one entry using the most common DNA and genes. The sample table records roughly 500,000 distinct CDR3 sequences; around a third of these occur just once. The ten largest make up about 17% of the sample. The treatment or condition label, read with the paper, signifies: in vitro stimulation with specific CMV peptide epitopes to enrich CMV-specific T cells. The source material was cultured PBMCs, sampled from culture after CMV antigen stimulation. The receptors come from a human donor in good health (CMV status not recorded). Some clones in this sample may be carry-over from other donors' samples.

Ten or more counts support this clonotype. This sequence joins TRBV7-8 and TRBJ2-6, with a weak D call TRBD1 (6 bases). The CDR3 runs 16 residues. Trimming took off 5 bases at V and 1 base at J, with 12 bases between the two ends. Germline V CDR1 and CDR2: SGHVS, FQNEAQ. CDR3 DNA sequence: TGTGCCAGCAGCCCGAATACAGGGTCTGGGGCCAACGTCCTGACTTTC. It yields the protein CASSPNTGSGANVLTF.

The rearrangement uses TRBV20-1 and TRBJ2-5; 10 bases agree with TRBD2. From germline, CDR1 is DFQATT and CDR2 SNEGSKA (reference sequence). The CDR3 totals 13 residues. V lost 6 bases, J lost 5 bases, and 6 bases stayed unmatched. This chain's CDR3 is CSAEAGGRETQYF. Written as DNA, the CDR3 is TGCAGTGCAGAAGCGGGAGGGCGGGAGACCCAGTACTTC.

The chain has TRBV6-5 and TRBJ1-1, with D unclear. Looked up from germline, CDR1 is MNHEY and CDR2 is SVGAGI. V lost 4 bases and J 0 bases, leaving 9 bases between the germline ends. The CDR3 runs to 14 residues. The CDR3 sequence is CASSSRRMNTEAFF. The CDR3 bases are TGTGCCAGCAGTTCCAGACGGATGAACACTGAAGCTTTCTTT.

The chain is built from TRBV13 and TRBJ2-6; D perhaps matches TRBD2 (5 bases). Germline loops: CDR1 PRHDT, CDR2 FYEKMQ (reference sequence). The CDR3 covers 16 residues. Trimming left V 4 bases short and J 0 bases short, with 10 bases between. The DNA for the CDR3 is TGTGCCAGCAGCTCGGCGGGCCGCTCTGGGGCCAACGTCCTGACTTTC. It codes for CASSSAGRSGANVLTF.

This clonotype showed up many times. V gene TRBV7-2 combines with J gene TRBJ1-5; D ambiguous. Between the trimmed V and J ends, which lost 0 bases and 5 bases, there was a span of 14 bases. The length of the CDR3 is 16 residues. The germline gives CDR1 SGHTA, CDR2 FQGNSA. CDR3 sequence: CASSLAVTAPDQPQHF. CDR3 in DNA: TGTGCCAGCAGCTTAGCGGTAACAGCTCCGGATCAGCCCCAGCATTTT. Variable domain in full (rest from reference TRBV7-2 and TRBJ1-5): GAGVSQSPSNKVTEKGKDVELRCDPISGHTALYWYRQSLGQGLEFLIYFQGNSAPDKSGLPSDRFSAERTGGSVSTLTIQRTQQEDSAVYLCASSLAVTAPDQPQHFGDGTRLSIL.

The table lists this clonotype with a few counts. The V gene is TRBV7-2, the J gene TRBJ2-7; 8 bases match TRBD2. V trimming: 7 bases; J trimming: 4 bases; junction bases outside the gene matches: 15. The CDR3 covers 16 residues. Germline CDR1 is SGHTA and CDR2 is FQGNSA. CDR3 sequence: CASILRAGGTQYEQYF. DNA of the CDR3: TGTGCCAGCATCCTGAGGGCGGGAGGAACGCAGTACGAGCAGTACTTC.

This clonotype was recorded a few times. CDR3 nucleotide sequence: TGTGCCAGCAGTCTTGGCAGGGGGAACACCTACGAGCAGTACTTC. Protein product: CASSLGRGNTYEQYF. The J gene is TRBJ2-7, the V gene TRBV6-1; 7 nucleotides match TRBD1. This CDR3 contains 15 residues. From germline, CDR1 is MNHNS and CDR2 SASEGT. The trim removed 5 bases at V and 2 bases at J, leaving 9 bases unmatched.

The rearrangement joins TRBV6-5 to TRBJ2-5; 7 bases are a match to TRBD2. There are 16 residues in the CDR3. Trimming cost V 3 bases and J 1 base; bases outside gene matches: 8. Germline loops: CDR1 MNHEY, CDR2 SVGAGI. Here the CDR3 reads CASSYGAGVFQETQYF. CDR3 sequence (DNA): TGTGCCAGCAGTTATGGGGCGGGAGTGTTCCAAGAGACCCAGTACTTC.

The J gene is TRBJ1-1, the V gene TRBV7-2; D is uncertain. This CDR3 spans 14 amino acids. CDR1 is SGHTA and CDR2 is FQGNSA in the germline V gene. V was cut by 2 bases and J by 5 bases, with 12 bases left in between. The CDR3 nucleotides are TGTGCCAGCAGCTTACTGAGACCCCGGACTGAAGCTTTCTTT. Protein product: CASSLLRPRTEAFF.

The V and J genes are TRBV11-2 and TRBJ2-3; 7 bases line up with TRBD2. Trimming cost V 1 base and J 5 bases; bases outside gene matches: 3. Germline loops: CDR1 SGHAT, CDR2 FQNNGV. The CDR3 is 14 residues long. Here the CDR3 DNA reads TGTGCCAGCAGCTTAGCGGGAGGTGTAGATACGCAGTATTTT. This translates into CASSLAGGVDTQYF.

Note on this clonotype: One end of the junction is discordant with germline, which a read error may explain. This chain joins TRBV7-2 and TRBJ1-5; tentative D call: TRBD1 (5 bases). This CDR3 is built from 17 residues. The germline V gene has CDR1 SGHTA and CDR2 FQGNSA. CDR3 sequence reads: CAISLAPGTQYNQPQHF. The CDR3 DNA follows: TGTGCCATCAGCTTAGCTCCAGGGACCCAGTACAATCAGCCCCAGCATTTT.

This clonotype has at least ten counts. This CDR3 is CASSSTRVRGPESSGHGEKLFF. CDR3 coding DNA: TGTGCCAGCAGCTCTACGAGGGTGCGGGGTCCAGAGTCTTCAGGCCATGGTGAAAAACTGTTTTTT. The rearrangement uses TRBV7-8 and TRBJ1-4; D not resolved. The CDR3 loop spans 22 amino acids. The V gene lost 4 bases and the J gene lost 7 bases, with 37 bases spanning the gap. Germline values: CDR1 SGHVS, CDR2 FQNEAQ.

This clonotype was observed at least ten times. The chain joins TRBV6-1 to TRBJ2-1, with D perhaps matching TRBD1 (6 bases). Germline lookup yields CDR1 MNHNS and CDR2 SASEGT. Trimming left V 5 bases short and J 13 bases short, with 15 bases between. The CDR3 runs to 12 residues. Written as DNA, the CDR3 is TGTGCCAGCAGTCCGGGACATCCTTTTCAGTTCTTC. As protein: CASSPGHPFQFF.

The rearrangement uses TRBV14 and TRBJ2-5, with 10 bases aligning to TRBD1. The germline V gene has CDR1 SGHDN and CDR2 FVKESK. The CDR3 is 15 amino acids. Trimming at V came to 3 bases and at J to 4 bases, leaving 5 bases not matched to a gene. This chain's CDR3 is CASSQTGGLGETQYF. CDR3 DNA: TGTGCCAGCAGCCAGACAGGGGGCCTGGGAGAGACCCAGTACTTC.

The chain couples TRBV12-3 or TRBV12-4 to TRBJ2-4; a possible D gene is TRBD1 (5 bases). The CDR3 is 12 amino acids. The V and J ends lost 5 bases and 8 bases respectively, with 10 bases between them. This chain's CDR3 is CASSRLGDIQYF. The CDR3 bases are TGTGCCAGCAGTAGGTTAGGGGACATTCAGTACTTC.

This clonotype was detected a few times. This chain connects TRBV10-3 to TRBJ2-5, with 7 bases lining up with TRBD2. The CDR3 is 15 amino acids. From germline, CDR1 is ENHRY and CDR2 SYGVKD. V was clipped by 3 bases and J by 4 bases; unmatched bases: 8. The CDR3 protein is CAISEGTGGRETQYF. In DNA form, the CDR3 reads TGTGCCATCAGTGAAGGGACGGGAGGCCGAGAGACCCAGTACTTC.

V and J are TRBV19 and TRBJ2-3; 9 bases align to TRBD2. Germline V gene sequence: CDR1 LNHDA, CDR2 SQIVND (reference sequence). This CDR3 has 16 amino acids. The junction had 10 bases not matched to a gene; V was cut back by 5 bases and J by 4 bases. This CDR3 is CASSPIASGEADTQYF. Written as DNA, the CDR3 is TGTGCCAGTAGTCCAATCGCTAGCGGGGAAGCAGATACGCAGTATTTT.

Here the CDR3 reads CASSLGWSAEAFF. In DNA, the CDR3 is TGTGCCAGCAGTTTAGGTTGGAGCGCCGAAGCTTTCTTT. The gene calls are TRBV12-3 or TRBV12-4 and TRBJ1-1; D is unresolved. V was pared by 1 base and J by 8 bases, with 11 bases between. The CDR3 is 13 amino acids.

This clonotype was seen a single time. This chain joins TRBV11-2 and TRBJ2-7; 9 nucleotides align to TRBD1. The CDR3 is 15 residues long. V shed 6 bases, J shed 2 bases, and the junction held 8 bases outside the gene matches. The V gene's germline CDR1 is SGHAT and CDR2 FQNNGV. For the CDR3, the DNA is TGTGCCAGCAGGCTGACAGGGGGTATAGCCTACGAGCAGTACTTC. This gives the protein CASRLTGGIAYEQYF.

This clonotype was seen a few times. The chain combines TRBV11-3 with TRBJ2-1; TRBD2 matches at 7 bases. The CDR3 totals 14 residues. V lost 1 base, J lost 5 bases, and 2 bases stayed unmatched. Germline-derived CDR1 and CDR2 are SGHNT and YENEEA. CDR3 bases: TGTGCCAGCAGCTTAGGTCGGGGGGACAATGAGCAGTTCTTC. This codes for CASSLGRGDNEQFF. Complete variable domain (other parts from reference TRBV11-3 and TRBJ2-1): EAGVVQSPRYKIIEKKQPVAFWCNPISGHNTLYWYLQNLGQGPELLIRYENEEAVDDSQLPKDRFSAERLKGVDSTLKIQPAELGDSAVYLCASSLGRGDNEQFFGPGTRLTVL.

This clonotype came up a few times. This chain uses TRBV5-4 with TRBJ2-1, with 15 bases matching TRBD2. Per germline, CDR1 SGHNT and CDR2 YYREEE (reference sequence). V gave up 0 bases and J gave up 7 bases; unmatched junction bases: 8. The CDR3 is 18 residues long. CDR3 in amino acids: CASSLGTSGRAVWNEQFF. CDR3 sequence (DNA): TGTGCCAGCAGCTTGGGGACTAGCGGGAGGGCCGTGTGGAATGAGCAGTTCTTC.

The chain combines TRBV20-1 with TRBJ1-2, with D perhaps TRBD1 (5 bases). This CDR3 contains 18 residues. The germline gives CDR1 DFQATT, CDR2 SNEGSKA (reference sequence). Trimming took 0 bases from V and 1 from J, leaving 21 bases between them. The CDR3 DNA reads TGCAGTGCTAGAGATGGGGACCGGGGCCTAGAGTATAACTATGGCTACACCTTC. Protein: CSARDGDRGLEYNYGYTF.

The rearrangement joins TRBV6-2 or TRBV6-3 to TRBJ1-1; 8 bases are shared with TRBD1. Trimming cost V 7 bases and J 5 bases; bases outside gene matches: 9. The CDR3 extends over 14 amino acids. Germline V CDR1 and CDR2: MNHEY, SVGEGT. The CDR3 DNA sequence: TGTGCCAGCACCCCGGACAGGGAACGGACTGAAGCTTTCTTT. Translated: CASTPDRERTEAFF.

This chain links TRBV28 with TRBJ1-1; D is perhaps TRBD1 (5 bases). The CDR3 has 16 residues. CDR1 is MDHEN and CDR2 is SYDVKM in the germline V gene. V was trimmed by 6 bases and J by 0 bases, leaving 17 bases between them. CDR3 region: CASSIAPDSLNTEAFF. In DNA, the CDR3 is TGTGCCAGCAGCATTGCTCCCGACAGCCTGAACACTGAAGCTTTCTTT.